This T cell receptor beta chain stems from a study of T cell responses to AZD1222 COVID-19 vaccine. Study outcomes and limitations: It should be noted that donors were predominantly white British and more often female, and clonal diversity was possibly underestimated.

Trimming took off 5 bases at V and 7 bases at J, with 12 bases between the two ends. Germline V gene data show CDR1 as LNHDA and CDR2 as SQIVND (reference sequence). This CDR3 is 14 amino acids long. TCRdb's copy holds only in-frame clones and misses some; the assay was immunoSEQ multiplex PCR. Here the sample spans 150,000 to 250,000 clones, 90% to 95% being singletons. About this clone: The antigen is not known.

The sequencing used peripheral blood, collected 28 days after the second AZD1222 dose. V usage is TRBV19 and J usage is TRBJ1-6; D uncertain. This receptor was taken from an adult who received the AZD1222 COVID-19 vaccine. The chain's CDR3 is CASSGRHENSPLHF. The CDR3 region has the DNA TGTGCCAGTAGTGGGCGACACGAGAATTCACCCCTCCACTTT.